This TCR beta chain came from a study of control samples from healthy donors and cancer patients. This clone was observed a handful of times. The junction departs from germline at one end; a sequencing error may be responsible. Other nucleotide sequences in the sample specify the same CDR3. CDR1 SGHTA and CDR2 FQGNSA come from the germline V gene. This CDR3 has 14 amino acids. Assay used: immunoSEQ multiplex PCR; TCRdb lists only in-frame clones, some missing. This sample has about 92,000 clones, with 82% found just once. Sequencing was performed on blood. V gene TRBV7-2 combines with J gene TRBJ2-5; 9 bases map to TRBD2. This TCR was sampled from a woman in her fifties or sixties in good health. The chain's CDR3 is CASSLAGSQETQYF. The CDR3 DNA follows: TGTGCCAGCAGCCTAGCGGGGAGCCAAGAGACCCAGTACTTC. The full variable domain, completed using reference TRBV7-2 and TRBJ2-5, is GAGVSQSPSNKVTEKGKDVELRCDPISGHTALYWYRQSLGQGLEFLIYFQGNSAPDKSGLPSDRFSAERTGGSVSTLTIQRTQQEDSAVYLCASSLAGSQETQYFGPGTRLLVL.